This T cell receptor (beta chain) was sequenced for a study of technical replicates of blood from a handful of donors. Libraries were prepared by immunoSEQ multiplex PCR; TCRdb keeps only in-frame clonotypes and omits some of them. This table holds over 65,000 clones, around 97% found once. Trimming cost V 3 bases and J 0 bases; bases outside gene matches: 3. The germline gives CDR1 MGHRA, CDR2 YSYEKL. CDR3 size: 15 residues. Sequencing used T cells isolated from PBMCs. The chain joins TRBV4-1 to TRBJ1-1, with 8 bases fitting TRBD1. The source of this sequence is a human donor in good health. The CDR3 bases are TGCGCCAGCAGCCAGACAGGGGACGTGAACACTGAAGCTTTCTTT. Translation gives CASSQTGDVNTEAFF.